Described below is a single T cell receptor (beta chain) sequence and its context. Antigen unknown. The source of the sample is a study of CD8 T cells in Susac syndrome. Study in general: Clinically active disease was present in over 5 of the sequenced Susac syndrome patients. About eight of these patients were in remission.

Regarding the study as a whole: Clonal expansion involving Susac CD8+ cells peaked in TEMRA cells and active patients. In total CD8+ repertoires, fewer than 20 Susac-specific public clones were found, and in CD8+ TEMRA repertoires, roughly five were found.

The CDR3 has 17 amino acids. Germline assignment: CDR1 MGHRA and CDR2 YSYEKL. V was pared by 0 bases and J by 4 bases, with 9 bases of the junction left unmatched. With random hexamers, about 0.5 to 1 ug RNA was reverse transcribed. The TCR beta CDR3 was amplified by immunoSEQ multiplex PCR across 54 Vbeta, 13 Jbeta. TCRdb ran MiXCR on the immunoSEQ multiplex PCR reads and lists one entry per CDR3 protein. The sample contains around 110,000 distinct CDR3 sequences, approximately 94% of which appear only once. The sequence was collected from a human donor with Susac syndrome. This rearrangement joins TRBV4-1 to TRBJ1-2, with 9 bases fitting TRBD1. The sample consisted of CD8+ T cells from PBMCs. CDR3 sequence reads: CASSQERWDRAVYGYTF. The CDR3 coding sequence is TGCGCCAGCAGCCAAGAACGTTGGGACAGGGCGGTCTATGGCTACACCTTC.